The subject of this entry is one T cell receptor beta chain. The antigen is undetermined. The germline V gene has CDR1 MNHNS and CDR2 SASEGT. Trimming cost V 1 base and J 1 base, with 13 bases left between them. There are 16 residues in the CDR3. With 60 Vbeta and 13 Jbeta primers, the PCR was carried out. Original methodology: The count from a later analysis was 65 million to 90 million unique TCR beta chains, about 9.9 million of them shared. The protocol was immunoSEQ multiplex PCR, while the TCRdb copy is restricted to in-frame clones and leaves out a portion. The V and J calls and clone size come from that table; D and trimming were worked out from the DNA. The table shows 35,000 to 55,000 clones, with around two thirds occurring only once. The sample comes from a study of cytomegalovirus exposure and HLA in healthy donors. Findings of the study overall: Usually a TCR sequence was rare, but some public TCRs were found in many donors. Available immune exposure information covered CMV serostatus only. The study labeled 180 or so TCR beta chains cytomegalovirus-associated.

This rearrangement joins TRBV6-1 to TRBJ1-1; D remains ambiguous. The source of this sequence is a woman between 25 and 40 years old in good health and CMV-seronegative. Sequencing was done on a sample of PBMCs. CDR3 region: CASSEGVGRGNTEAFF. CDR3 in DNA: TGTGCCAGCAGTGAAGGGGTTGGACGGGGGAACACTGAAGCTTTCTTT.